These 32 T cell receptor beta chains share one sample of origin, sequenced in a study of cytotoxic CD8 clonotypes in ibrutinib-treated CLL. Sequencing was performed with immunoSEQ multiplex PCR; in TCRdb, only in-frame clones are kept and a portion is missing. This table holds around 200,000 clones, about 75% found once. The material sequenced was PBMCs, taken after 12 months of ibrutinib treatment. The receptors here all came from a human donor with chronic lymphocytic leukemia.

The rearrangement links TRBV29-1 to TRBJ2-3; maybe TRBD1 (5 bases). V dropped 7 bases and J dropped 4 bases, with 12 bases sitting between them. CDR3 size: 12 residues. The germline CDR1 and CDR2 sequences are SQVTM and ANQGSEA. As DNA, the CDR3 is TGCAGCGCGCCGACAGCGCCAGATACGCAGTATTTT. Its translation: CSAPTAPDTQYF.

V usage is TRBV9 and J usage is TRBJ1-1, with no clear D. The V gene lost 4 bases and the J gene lost 5 bases, with 21 bases spanning the gap. This CDR3 spans 16 amino acids. CDR1 is SGDLS, CDR2 YYNGEE, per germline. CDR3 in amino acids: CASSPRSARRETEAFF. Here the CDR3 DNA reads TGTGCCAGCAGCCCACGGAGCGCTAGGAGGGAGACTGAAGCTTTCTTT.

The genes are TRBV5-1 and TRBJ1-2; D gene unclear. There are 12 residues in the CDR3. Per germline, CDR1 SGHRS and CDR2 YFSETQ. V dropped 0 bases and J dropped 8 bases, with 8 bases sitting between them. CDR3 bases: TGCGCCAGCAGCTTGGACCTTGAGGGCTACACCTTC. This encodes CASSLDLEGYTF.

This chain joins TRBV4-3 and TRBJ2-7; 7 nucleotides agree with TRBD1. The CDR3 has 13 residues. J was trimmed by 10 bases and V by 3 bases; bases with no gene match: 9. The germline gives CDR1 LGHNA, CDR2 YSLEER. The chain's CDR3 is CASSHGDRSPQYF. The DNA of the CDR3 is TGCGCCAGCAGCCACGGGGACAGATCCCCCCAGTACTTC.

This clone came up once. V and J are TRBV6-5 and TRBJ2-5, with TRBD1 matching over 9 bases. The germline V gene has CDR1 MNHEY and CDR2 SVGAGI. This CDR3 has 16 amino acids. V lost 2 bases and J lost 5; bases outside the gene matches: 9. The CDR3: CASSYGPQGALETQYF. The CDR3 DNA follows: TGTGCCAGCAGTTACGGTCCACAGGGGGCACTTGAGACCCAGTACTTC.

In DNA form, the CDR3 reads TGTGCCAGCAGCAGGACAGGGGGCCTGGCAGATACGCAGTATTTT. As protein: CASSRTGGLADTQYF. The chain links TRBV2 to TRBJ2-3; 11 nucleotides agree with TRBD1. Per the germline V gene, CDR1 is SNHLY and CDR2 is FYNNEI. The CDR3 spans 15 residues. The trim removed 6 bases at V and 4 bases at J, leaving 6 bases unmatched. The whole variable domain, filled in from reference TRBV2 and TRBJ2-3, reads EPEVTQTPSHQVTQMGQEVILRCVPISNHLYFYWYRQILGQKVEFLVSFYNNEISEKSEIFDDQFSVERPDGSNFTLKIRSTKLEDSAMYFCASSRTGGLADTQYFGPGTRLTVL.

The rearrangement uses TRBV4-2 and TRBJ2-5, with 8 bases lining up with TRBD2. CDR3 length: 16 residues. V was clipped by 2 bases and J by 2 bases; unmatched bases: 7. Germline CDR1 reads LGHNA; CDR2 reads YNFKEQ. CDR3 coding DNA: TGTGCCAGCAGCCAATTGACGGGGGGGCGGCAAGAGACCCAGTACTTC. This sequence encodes CASSQLTGGRQETQYF.

V and J are TRBV4-1 and TRBJ1-2; tentatively, D is TRBD1 (5 bases). The length of the CDR3 is 16 residues. Germline CDR1 reads MGHRA; CDR2 reads YSYEKL. Trimming removed 5 bases at V and 4 bases at J, with 20 bases between. The CDR3 coding sequence is TGCGCCAGCAGCGAAAAGGGGAACAGGCCGATCTATGGCTACACCTTC. As protein: CASSEKGNRPIYGYTF.

The chain employs TRBV18 and TRBJ2-5, with D hard to call. This CDR3 is built from 15 residues. Germline CDR1 reads KGHSH; CDR2 reads LQKENI. The V end was cut by 0 bases, the J end by 2 bases, with 10 bases between. CDR3: CASSPPGQLQETQYF. CDR3 in DNA: TGTGCCAGCTCACCACCTGGGCAATTACAAGAGACCCAGTACTTC.

The genes are TRBV23-1 and TRBJ2-5; 7 positions match TRBD2. TRBV23-1 belongs to the ORF category, with a function that is uncertain. The J segment lost 5 bases and the V segment lost 2 bases, leaving 2 bases of the junction unmatched. The CDR3 spans 13 residues. CDR3 region: CASSQGAGETQYF. CDR3 nucleotides: TGCGCCAGCAGTCAAGGAGCGGGGGAGACCCAGTACTTC.

This chain uses TRBV27 with TRBJ2-2; D gene uncertain. Trimming removed 3 bases at V and 4 bases at J, with 6 bases between. The CDR3 runs 13 residues. The V gene's germline CDR1 is MNHEY and CDR2 SMNVEV (reference sequence). CDR3 amino acids: CASSFGGTGELFF. The CDR3 DNA reads TGTGCCAGCAGTTTTGGTGGCACCGGGGAGCTGTTTTTT.

The chain uses TRBV6-5 and TRBJ2-1, with D possibly matching TRBD1 (6 bases). The CDR3 loop spans 13 amino acids. Trimming took off 0 bases at V and 6 bases at J, with 6 bases between the two ends. Per germline, CDR1 MNHEY and CDR2 SVGAGI. This chain's CDR3 is CASSYSRGNEQFF. The CDR3 DNA sequence: TGTGCCAGCAGTTACTCCAGGGGCAATGAGCAGTTCTTC.

The rearrangement joins TRBV7-3 to TRBJ2-1; D is ambiguous. V was clipped by 2 bases and J by 4 bases, with 3 bases between them. The CDR3 length is 12 residues. The germline V gene encodes CDR1 SGHTA and CDR2 FQGTGA. The CDR3 region is CASSLRYNEQFF. In DNA, the CDR3 is TGTGCCAGCAGCTTACGGTACAATGAGCAGTTCTTC.

V usage is TRBV5-1 and J usage is TRBJ1-4; D gene ambiguous. The CDR3 is 17 residues long. From germline, CDR1 is SGHRS and CDR2 YFSETQ. V lost 4 bases to trimming and J lost 0 bases, with 16 bases between them. The DNA of the CDR3 is TGCGCCAGCAGCCTACAACCTAGGGCCTCAACTAATGAAAAACTGTTTTTT. This gives the protein CASSLQPRASTNEKLFF.

V usage is TRBV11-2 and J usage is TRBJ2-3; 9 bases align to TRBD1. V was pared by 4 bases and J by 3 bases, with 8 bases of the junction left unmatched. The CDR3 length is 16 residues. CDR1 and CDR2 from the germline V gene are SGHAT and FQNNGV. This chain's CDR3 is CASSSRRTGVTDTQYF. The CDR3 DNA sequence: TGTGCCAGCAGCTCACGGAGGACAGGGGTAACAGATACGCAGTATTTT.

The chain joins TRBV5-1 to TRBJ2-7; TRBD2 agrees at 9 bases. CDR3 length equals 13 residues. The trim removed 4 bases at V and 6 bases at J, leaving 5 bases unmatched. Germline assignment: CDR1 SGHRS and CDR2 YFSETQ. CDR3 sequence (DNA): TGCGCCAGCAGCACGATACTAGCGGGCGAGCAGTACTTC. Translated: CASSTILAGEQYF.

V usage is TRBV6-5 and J usage is TRBJ2-3, with unresolved D. Trimming removed 6 bases at V and 0 bases at J, with 13 bases between. CDR1 and CDR2 (germline): MNHEY, SVGAGI. This CDR3 has 15 residues. Here the CDR3 reads CASSYRSSSTDTQYF. DNA of the CDR3: TGTGCCAGCAGCTACCGTTCGTCTAGCACAGATACGCAGTATTTT.

This clone was seen only a few times. This chain connects TRBV5-1 to TRBJ2-6; D might be TRBD1 (5 bases). V gave up 1 base and J gave up 4 bases, with 9 bases separating them. Germline lookup yields CDR1 SGHRS and CDR2 YFSETQ. This CDR3 comprises 15 residues. The CDR3 here is CASSLSGNGANVLTF. Written as DNA, the CDR3 is TGCGCCAGCAGCTTGTCAGGGAACGGGGCCAACGTCCTGACTTTC.

The V and J genes are TRBV5-1 and TRBJ2-7; tentatively, D is TRBD1 (5 bases). Germline lookup yields CDR1 SGHRS and CDR2 YFSETQ. Trimming cost V 1 base and J 1 base, with 18 bases left between them. CDR3 length: 17 residues. The CDR3 loop is CASSLQRQPGISYEQYF. Written as DNA, the CDR3 is TGCGCCAGCAGCTTGCAGCGACAGCCTGGGATATCCTACGAGCAGTACTTC.

This clone has more than one count but fewer than ten. This chain uses TRBV6-1 with TRBJ1-2; no clear D gene. V lost 8 bases, J lost 0 bases, and 13 bases lay in between. The CDR3 runs to 14 residues. Germline values: CDR1 MNHNS, CDR2 SASEGT. Written as DNA, the CDR3 is TGTGCCAGCGTAAGGGATATGACTAACTATGGCTACACCTTC. Protein sequence: CASVRDMTNYGYTF.

The V gene is TRBV7-2, the J gene TRBJ1-5; no clear D. Trimming took off 5 bases at V and 0 bases at J, with 8 bases between the two ends. The CDR3 is made up of 14 amino acids. Germline assignment: CDR1 SGHTA and CDR2 FQGNSA. The CDR3 loop is CASSISDSNQPQHF. The CDR3 DNA reads as TGTGCCAGCAGCATCAGTGATAGCAATCAGCCCCAGCATTTT.

This clone was seen a single time. The V call is TRBV30, the J call TRBJ2-5; no firm D call. CDR1 and CDR2 (germline): GTSNPN, SVGIG (reference sequence). The V and J ends lost 2 bases and 1 base respectively, with 11 bases between them. The CDR3 has 14 amino acids. CDR3 in DNA: TGTGCCTGGAGTAAGAAGGCGGCCCAAGAGACCCAGTACTTC. Its translation is CAWSKKAAQETQYF.

The V call is TRBV7-6, the J call TRBJ1-4; perhaps TRBD1 as D (6 bases). The CDR3 totals 16 residues. Germline V gene sequence: CDR1 SGHVS, CDR2 FNYEAQ. Trimming took off 5 bases at V and 6 bases at J, with 19 bases between the two ends. CDR3: CASSLKGPHRDEKLFF. CDR3 nucleotide sequence: TGTGCCAGCAGCCTTAAAGGCCCCCACAGGGATGAAAAACTGTTTTTT.

V usage is TRBV6-5 and J usage is TRBJ1-5; perhaps TRBD1 as D (5 bases). Trimming shortened V by 5 bases and J by 3 bases, and 8 bases separated the two germline ends. The length of the CDR3 is 13 residues. CDR1 MNHEY and CDR2 SVGAGI come from the germline V gene. CDR3 sequence: CASSRQNNQPQHF. In DNA form, the CDR3 reads TGTGCCAGCAGTCGACAGAACAATCAGCCCCAGCATTTT.

J is TRBJ1-5 and V is TRBV6-5; unclear D gene. The CDR3 has 15 residues. The germline CDR1 and CDR2 sequences are MNHEY and SVGAGI. Between the trimmed V and J ends, which lost 0 bases and 4 bases, there was a span of 10 bases. DNA for the CDR3: TGTGCCAGCAGTTACTCCCATATAAAGAATCAGCCCCAGCATTTT. Translating gives CASSYSHIKNQPQHF.

In this sample, this clone turned up a few times. The same CDR3 is also encoded by other DNA sequences in this sample. This chain uses TRBV7-9 with TRBJ1-1; D gene uncertain. The CDR3 is 13 residues long. From germline, CDR1 is SEHNR and CDR2 FQNEAQ (reference sequence). Trimming cost V 2 bases and J 0 bases, with 4 bases left between them. The CDR3 spells CASSLFMNTEAFF. Written as DNA, the CDR3 is TGTGCCAGCAGCTTATTTATGAACACTGAAGCTTTCTTT.

The gene calls are TRBV30 and TRBJ1-3; TRBD1 is a possible D gene (5 bases). There are 16 residues in the CDR3. CDR1 is GTSNPN, CDR2 SVGIG, per germline (reference sequence). V lost 1 base and J lost 7, with 20 bases in between. This CDR3 is CAWSGHRQGRRNTIYF. CDR3 bases: TGTGCCTGGAGTGGACATCGGCAGGGACGGCGTAACACCATATATTTT.

The rearrangement links TRBV27 to TRBJ2-1, with 11 bases fitting TRBD2. With V trimmed by 1 base and J by 9 bases, 11 bases remained unmatched. The CDR3 has 17 amino acids. Germline V gene data show CDR1 as MNHEY and CDR2 as SMNVEV (reference sequence). The CDR3 is CASSLYTSGSRKSEQFF. The DNA for the CDR3 is TGTGCCAGCAGTTTATATACTAGCGGGAGTAGGAAATCTGAGCAGTTCTTC.

This chain connects TRBV9 to TRBJ2-2; TRBD2 agrees at 9 bases. The CDR3 consists of 16 residues. V shed 3 bases, J shed 1 base, and the junction held 4 bases outside the gene matches. The germline V gene has CDR1 SGDLS and CDR2 YYNGEE. The DNA of the CDR3 is TGTGCCAGCAGCGCTGTAGCGGGAGAGAACACCGGGGAGCTGTTTTTT. Translation gives CASSAVAGENTGELFF.

The chain uses TRBV7-2 and TRBJ1-1, with D possibly TRBD1 on 6 matching bases. V was clipped by 1 base and J by 2 bases, with 8 bases between them. The CDR3 totals 14 residues. Germline CDR1 SGHTA, CDR2 FQGNSA. CDR3 sequence (DNA): TGTGCCAGCAGCTTAGGGGACATTAACACTGAAGCTTTCTTT. This sequence encodes CASSLGDINTEAFF.

The chain links TRBV30 to TRBJ1-2; 12 nucleotides agree with TRBD1. Germline CDR1 and CDR2: GTSNPN and SVGIG (reference sequence). V was clipped by 1 base and J by 7 bases; unmatched bases: 4. This CDR3 spans 14 amino acids. The CDR3 DNA is TGTGCCTGGAGTGGGGACAGGGGGCAAGGTGGCTACACCTTC. This codes for CAWSGDRGQGGYTF.

This sequence joins TRBV5-4 and TRBJ1-2, with D hard to call. Deletions cut 3 bases from V and 5 bases from J, with 14 bases between. The V gene's germline CDR1 is SGHNT and CDR2 YYREEE (reference sequence). The CDR3 covers 14 residues. The CDR3 protein is CASSSWGAGYGYTF. CDR3 bases: TGTGCCAGCAGCTCTTGGGGTGCTGGGTATGGCTACACCTTC.